This TCR beta chain appears in the sequencing data of a study of CD8 T cells in ankylosing spondylitis. Of note for this clonotype: What it recognizes is unknown.

TCRdb recomputed calls from the 5' RACE reads with MiXCR, one row per CDR3 protein. The data contain about 480,000 distinct CDR3 sequences, about 15% of them singletons. Overall study results and limits: Characteristic of ankylosing spondylitis blood, it appeared, was a TCR beta motif comprising fewer than 10 highly homologous variants.

CDR1 and CDR2 from the germline V gene are KGHSH and LQKENI. The CDR3 runs 17 residues. The ends were cut back, 3 bases at V and 4 bases at J, with 21 bases in the middle. The TCR originated in a male donor with ankylosing spondylitis. The rearrangement uses TRBV18 and TRBJ2-5; weak D call: TRBD2 (6 bases). The sample consisted of blood, either unsorted or a sorted T cell fraction (not recorded which). The CDR3 nucleotides read TGTGCCAGCTCACCGGGTCGCGGGGATTCCCCTCGAGAGACCCAGTACTTC. It specifies CASSPGRGDSPRETQYF.